The sequence of this TCR beta chain was determined in a study of blood T cell dynamics during melanoma immunotherapy. Points from the study as a whole: The study could not tell melanoma-specific clones from general immune activation. At W3, later disease-control patients showed bifurcated PBMC repertoire changes, unlike progressors.

The time point here: pre-treatment baseline. At 12 weeks after first infusion, RECIST 1.1 defined response for most patients. This table comes from immunoSEQ multiplex PCR, and its TCRdb copy is limited to in-frame clones, with some not included. The sample has about 7,000 clones; roughly four fifths are singletons. This clone has a single count. Its specificity is not known. The V gene lost 3 bases and the J gene lost 6 bases, with 25 bases spanning the gap. Germline CDR1 is SGHDN and CDR2 is FVKESK. The CDR3 extends over 18 amino acids. The V call is TRBV14, the J call TRBJ2-3; weak D call: TRBD1 (6 bases). The receptor was derived from a human donor with melanoma. The sample here was blood, taken from a patient treated with checkpoint blockade. CDR3 protein: CASSHTPLQGTLKDTQYF. CDR3 bases: TGTGCCAGCAGCCACACCCCCTTACAGGGAACTCTCAAGGATACGCAGTATTTT.